This is a list of T cell receptor beta chains from one sample in a study of CD8 T cells in Susac syndrome. TCRdb redid the calling of the immunoSEQ multiplex PCR reads with MiXCR, one entry per CDR3 protein. Of around 170,000 distinct CDR3 sequences detected, around 90% appear once; the ten largest clones hold 0.08%. Sequences were obtained from CD4+ T cells from PBMCs. All receptors derive from a human donor in good health. CDR3s include the opening cysteine and the closing phenylalanine or tryptophan. The order of the fields is V gene, clone size, J gene, D gene, CDR3 protein, CDR3 DNA. D genes are given only for firm matches. Where a row states a size, it is once, few, many or the class of an expanded clone; other rows omit it.

>TRBV10-3|NA|TRBJ1-5|NA
CAISESNQPQHF
TGTGCCATCAGTGAATCCAATCAGCCCCAGCATTTT
>TRBV7-2|NA|TRBJ2-3|NA
CATSRGTYTDTQYF
TGTGCCACCTCCCGGGGGACTTACACAGATACGCAGTATTTT
>TRBV5-1|NA|TRBJ2-5|TRBD1
CASSRADREETQYF
TGCGCCAGCAGCCGTGCTGACAGGGAGGAGACCCAGTACTTC
>TRBV20-1|NA|TRBJ1-2|NA
CSATPPLNYGYTF
TGCAGTGCTACGCCCCCGCTTAACTATGGCTACACCTTC
>TRBV7-2|NA|TRBJ2-1|NA
CASSGRTVSPYNEQFF
TGTGCCAGCAGCGGCCGGACTGTATCGCCCTACAATGAGCAGTTCTTC
>TRBV29-1|NA|TRBJ1-1|NA
CSVSQGRAEAFF
TGCAGCGTCTCACAGGGAAGAGCTGAAGCTTTCTTT
>TRBV7-3|NA|TRBJ2-1|TRBD1
CASSPGQTNEQFF
TGTGCCAGCAGCCCGGGACAGACCAATGAGCAGTTCTTC
>TRBV7-9|NA|TRBJ1-6|NA
CASSPMDTSNSPLHF
TGTGCCAGCAGCCCAATGGACACCTCGAATTCACCCCTCCACTTT
>TRBV6-5|NA|TRBJ2-7|NA
CATRDGGREQYF
TGTGCCACCCGAGACGGGGGACGCGAGCAGTACTTC
>TRBV5-1|NA|TRBJ2-2|NA
CASSRGRGRFRTGDLFF
TGCGCCAGCAGCAGGGGCAGGGGACGATTTCGGACCGGGGATCTGTTTTTT
>TRBV7-9|NA|TRBJ2-1|TRBD2
CAIPLARRSYNEQFF
TGTGCCATCCCACTAGCGAGACGCTCCTACAATGAGCAGTTCTTC
>TRBV12-3/TRBV12-4|NA|TRBJ2-7|NA
CASSFPEFGREQYF
TGTGCCAGCAGTTTTCCGGAGTTCGGGCGCGAGCAGTACTTC
>TRBV5-1|NA|TRBJ1-1|NA
CASSLGAANTEAFF
TGCGCCAGCAGCTTGGGGGCAGCCAACACTGAAGCTTTCTTT
>TRBV29-1|NA|TRBJ2-3|TRBD1
CSDRDRVTDTQYF
TGCAGCGACCGGGACAGGGTTACAGATACGCAGTATTTT
>TRBV28|NA|TRBJ2-7|NA
CASSESYEQYF
TGTGCCAGCAGTGAGTCCTACGAGCAGTACTTC
>TRBV21-1|NA|TRBJ1-1|NA
CASTRNQGKNTEAFF
TGTGCCAGCACGAGGAACCAGGGCAAGAACACTGAAGCTTTCTTT
>TRBV5-1|once|TRBJ1-4|TRBD1
CASSRDSRYIRYEKLFF
TGCGCCAGCAGCCGGGACAGCAGATACATAAGGTATGAAAAACTGTTTTTT
>TRBV23-1|NA|TRBJ1-3|NA
CASSQSPGLWKHHIF
TGCGCCAGCAGTCAATCCCCAGGACTCTGGAAACACCATATATTT
>TRBV20-1|once|TRBJ2-2|NA
CSAGMSGGANTGELFF
TGCAGTGCTGGGATGTCGGGCGGAGCGAACACCGGGGAGCTGTTTTTT
>TRBV5-1|NA|TRBJ2-7|TRBD2
CASSLGDYLSYEQYF
TGCGCCAGCAGCTTGGGGGACTATCTTTCCTACGAGCAGTACTTC
>TRBV7-2|once|TRBJ2-7|TRBD1
CASRQGYEQYF
TGTGCCAGTCGACAGGGTTACGAGCAGTACTTC
>TRBV3-1|few|TRBJ2-1|NA
CASSHGGRYEQFF
TGTGCCAGCAGCCATGGGGGAAGATATGAGCAGTTCTTC
>TRBV20-1|NA|TRBJ2-3|NA
CSATAGRRSTDTQYF
TGCAGTGCTACCGCCGGGCGGAGGAGCACAGATACGCAGTATTTT
>TRBV6-5|once|TRBJ2-1|TRBD2
CASRSGLAGNEQFF
TGTGCCAGCAGGTCGGGACTAGCCGGGAATGAGCAGTTCTTC
>TRBV24-1|few|TRBJ2-7|TRBD1
CATSAVDRVHEQYF
TGTGCCACCAGTGCGGTTGACAGGGTCCACGAGCAGTACTTC
>TRBV18|NA|TRBJ1-1|NA
CASSTGRSLGTEAFF
TGTGCCAGCTCGACGGGACGGAGCTTGGGCACTGAAGCTTTCTTT
>TRBV5-1|NA|TRBJ2-2|NA
CASIGTTNTGELFF
TGCGCCAGCATAGGGACAACAAACACCGGGGAGCTGTTTTTT
>TRBV4-1|once|TRBJ1-1|TRBD1
CASSHIAQGARTEAFF
TGCGCCAGCAGCCACATTGCCCAGGGGGCACGCACTGAAGCTTTCTTT
>TRBV29-1|NA|TRBJ2-7|NA
CSVGGDEQYF
TGCAGCGTTGGTGGTGACGAGCAGTACTTC
>TRBV18|NA|TRBJ2-7|NA
CASSPPPGSSEQYF
TGTGCCAGCTCCCCGCCGCCAGGGAGTAGTGAGCAGTACTTC
>TRBV6-5|NA|TRBJ1-6|NA
CASRRDGQPSPLHF
TGTGCCAGCAGGAGGGACGGACAGCCTTCACCCCTCCACTTT
>TRBV10-3|NA|TRBJ1-4|TRBD1
CAISEGQGTEKLFF
TGTGCCATCAGTGAGGGACAGGGGACCGAAAAACTGTTTTTT
>TRBV7-2|NA|TRBJ2-6|NA
CASSASSGANVLTF
TGTGCCAGCAGCGCCAGCTCTGGGGCCAACGTCCTGACTTTC
>TRBV11-2|NA|TRBJ2-5|NA
CASSARLVQETQYF
TGTGCCAGCAGCGCCCGACTAGTACAAGAGACCCAGTACTTC
>TRBV12-3/TRBV12-4|NA|TRBJ2-7|NA
CASSLGGYSYEQYF
TGTGCCAGCAGTTTAGGGGGCTACTCCTACGAGCAGTACTTC
>TRBV19|NA|TRBJ2-3|NA
CASTPRGGYTDTQYF
TGTGCCAGTACTCCGAGGGGCGGCTACACAGATACGCAGTATTTT
>TRBV11-2|NA|TRBJ2-7|NA
CASSFSRSEQYF
TGTGCCAGCAGCTTCTCAAGGAGCGAGCAGTACTTC
>TRBV5-4|NA|TRBJ2-5|TRBD2
CASSFSGSETQYF
TGTGCCAGCAGCTTTAGCGGGTCCGAGACCCAGTACTTC
>TRBV3-1|NA|TRBJ2-1|NA
CASSPQGLVGNEQFF
TGTGCCAGCAGCCCCCAGGGGTTGGTGGGCAATGAGCAGTTCTTC
>TRBV18|NA|TRBJ2-1|TRBD2
CASSPGTSGLSYNEQFF
TGTGCCAGCTCACCAGGGACTAGCGGGCTTTCCTACAATGAGCAGTTCTTC
>TRBV18|NA|TRBJ2-3|NA
CASSDLQETQYF
TGTGCCAGCTCAGACTTACAGGAAACGCAGTATTTT
>TRBV5-4|NA|TRBJ2-1|TRBD2
CASSAGTSDYNEQFF
TGTGCCAGCAGCGCCGGGACTAGCGACTACAATGAGCAGTTCTTC
>TRBV3-1|NA|TRBJ2-3|TRBD1
CASSPGTGRNTQYF
TGTGCCAGCAGCCCCGGGACAGGGAGGAATACGCAGTATTTT
>TRBV5-1|NA|TRBJ1-1|NA
CASSHPGQKNTEAFF
TGCGCCAGCAGCCACCCGGGACAAAAGAACACTGAAGCTTTCTTT
>TRBV18|once|TRBJ1-1|TRBD1
CASSTRGQEAFF
TGTGCCAGCTCCACTAGGGGACAGGAAGCTTTCTTT
>TRBV20-1|once|TRBJ2-2|TRBD2
CSASDAGANTGELFF
TGCAGTGCTAGCGACGCGGGGGCGAACACCGGGGAGCTGTTTTTT
>TRBV7-2|few|TRBJ1-4|NA
CASSGGGEKLFF
TGTGCCAGCAGCGGGGGGGGCGAAAAACTGTTTTTT
>TRBV10-1|NA|TRBJ2-2|NA
CASSGTEYTGELFF
TGCGCCAGCAGTGGGACCGAGTACACCGGGGAGCTGTTTTTT
>TRBV4-1|NA|TRBJ2-7|TRBD1
CASSLLGTGVFSYEQYF
TGCGCCAGCAGCCTCCTTGGGACAGGGGTCTTTTCCTACGAGCAGTACTTC
>TRBV25-1|NA|TRBJ2-3|TRBD2
CASSDLAGVTDTQYF
TGTGCCAGCAGTGATCTAGCGGGGGTCACAGATACGCAGTATTTT
>TRBV7-2|NA|TRBJ1-2|TRBD1
CASSRDRGQSGYTF
TGTGCCAGCAGCCGGGACAGGGGACAGAGTGGCTACACCTTC